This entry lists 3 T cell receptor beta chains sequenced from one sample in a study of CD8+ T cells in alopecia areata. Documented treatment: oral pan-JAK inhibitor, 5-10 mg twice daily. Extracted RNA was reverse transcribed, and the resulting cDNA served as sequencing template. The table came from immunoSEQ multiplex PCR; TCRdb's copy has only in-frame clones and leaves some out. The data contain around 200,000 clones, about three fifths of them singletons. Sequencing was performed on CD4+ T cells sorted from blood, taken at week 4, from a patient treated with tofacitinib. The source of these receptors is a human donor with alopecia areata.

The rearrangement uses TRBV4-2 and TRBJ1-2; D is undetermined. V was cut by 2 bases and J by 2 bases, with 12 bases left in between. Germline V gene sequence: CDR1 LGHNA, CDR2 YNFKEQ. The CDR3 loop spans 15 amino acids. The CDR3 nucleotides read TGTGCCAGCAGCCAACTTCGAGGTACCAACTATGGCTACACCTTC. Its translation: CASSQLRGTNYGYTF.

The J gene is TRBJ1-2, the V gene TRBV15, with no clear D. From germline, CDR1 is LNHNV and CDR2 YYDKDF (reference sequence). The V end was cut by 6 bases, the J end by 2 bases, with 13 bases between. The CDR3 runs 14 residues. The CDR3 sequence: CATSQATGNYGYTF. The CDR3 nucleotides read TGTGCCACCAGTCAGGCGACTGGAAACTATGGCTACACCTTC.

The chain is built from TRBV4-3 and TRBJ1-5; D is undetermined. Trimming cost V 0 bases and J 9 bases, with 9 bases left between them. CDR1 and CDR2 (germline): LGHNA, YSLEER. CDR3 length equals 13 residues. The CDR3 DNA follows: TGCGCCAGCAGCCAAGACCTCGGTCGGCCCCAGCATTTT. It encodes CASSQDLGRPQHF.